This T cell receptor beta chain was observed in a study of blood T cell repertoires in COVID-19. In the study overall: COVID-19 samples from acute and convalescent phases originated in the United States, Italy and Spain. The analysed material was cDNA or gDNA that came from T cells, B-cell-depleted T cells, or PBMCs.

V trimming: 5 bases; J trimming: 10 bases; junction bases outside the gene matches: 11. CDR3 length: 14 residues. Germline V gene lookup returns CDR1 MNHEY and CDR2 SVGAGI. TCRdb's copy holds only in-frame clones and misses some; the assay was immunoSEQ multiplex PCR. The table records tens of thousands of clones, roughly nine tenths of them present only once. The chain combines TRBV6-5 with TRBJ2-1, with 7 bases lining up with TRBD2. This sequence was found in a human donor in a cohort sampled during active COVID-19. Sequenced input: peripheral blood. CDR3 sequence: CASSPPWGGSEQFF. The CDR3 nucleotides are TGTGCCAGCAGTCCCCCCTGGGGGGGATCGGAGCAGTTCTTC.